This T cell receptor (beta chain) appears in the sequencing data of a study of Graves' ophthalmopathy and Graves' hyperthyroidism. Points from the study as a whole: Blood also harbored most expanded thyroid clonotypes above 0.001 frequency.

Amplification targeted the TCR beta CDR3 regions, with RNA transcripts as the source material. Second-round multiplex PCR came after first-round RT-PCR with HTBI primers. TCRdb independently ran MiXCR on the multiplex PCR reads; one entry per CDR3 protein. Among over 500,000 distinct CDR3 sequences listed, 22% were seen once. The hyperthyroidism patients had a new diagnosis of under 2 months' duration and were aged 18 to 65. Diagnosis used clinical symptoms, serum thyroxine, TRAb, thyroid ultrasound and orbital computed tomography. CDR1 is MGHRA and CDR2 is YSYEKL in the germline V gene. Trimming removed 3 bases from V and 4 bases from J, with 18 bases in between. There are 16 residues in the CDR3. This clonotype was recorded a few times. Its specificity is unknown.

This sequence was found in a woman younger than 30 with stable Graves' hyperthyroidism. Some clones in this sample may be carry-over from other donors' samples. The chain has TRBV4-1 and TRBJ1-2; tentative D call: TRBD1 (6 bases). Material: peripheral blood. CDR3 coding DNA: TGCGCCAGCAGCCACCGGCCGGACAGTTCCCTCTATGGCTACACCTTC. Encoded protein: CASSHRPDSSLYGYTF.